Below are 17 T cell receptor beta chains sequenced from a single sample in a study of response to subunit inactivated influenza vaccine. TCRdb redid the calling of the RT-PCR reads with MiXCR, one entry per CDR3 protein. Seen here are around 170,000 distinct CDR3 sequences, around a tenth observed once, and the top ten hold around 35%. The sequencing here drew on CD8+ T cells sorted from PBMCs, taken around 25 months after vaccination. The receptors come from a man in his fifties or sixties who received an inactivated influenza vaccine.

This clonotype was counted many times. The chain carries TRBV20-1 and TRBJ2-3; D may correspond to TRBD1 or TRBD2 (5 bases each). This CDR3 has 17 amino acids. V lost 0 bases and J 1 base, leaving 17 bases between the germline ends. Germline loops: CDR1 DFQATT, CDR2 SNEGSKA (reference sequence). In nucleotides, the CDR3 is TGCAGTGCTAGAGATTTCGAGGGGCTAGGTGGCACAGATACGCAGTATTTT. Amino acids: CSARDFEGLGGTDTQYF.

A few counts support this clonotype. This chain joins TRBV20-1 and TRBJ2-3; no definite D call. The CDR3 totals 14 residues. The germline V gene encodes CDR1 DFQATT and CDR2 SNEGSKA (reference sequence). Trimming left V 0 bases short and J 2 bases short, with 9 bases between. In DNA, the CDR3 is TGCAGTGCTAGAGATAAGTCAGCCACAGATACGCAGTATTTT. It is translated as CSARDKSATDTQYF.

The chain carries TRBV28 and TRBJ1-5, with 12 bases lining up with TRBD1. This CDR3 comprises 17 residues. Germline CDR1 is MDHEN and CDR2 is SYDVKM. With 3 bases clipped from V and 3 bases from J, the junction kept 6 bases outside the gene matches. CDR3 amino acids: CASSFMGQGALNQPQHF. CDR3 bases: TGTGCCAGCAGTTTTATGGGACAGGGGGCCCTCAATCAGCCCCAGCATTTT.

This clonotype has more than one count but fewer than ten. The chain uses TRBV6-2 or TRBV6-3 and TRBJ1-1; unclear D gene. This CDR3 has 16 residues. V was cut by 0 bases and J by 1 base, with 12 bases left in between. Germline CDR1 reads MNHEY; CDR2 reads SVGEGT. The CDR3, as DNA: TGTGCCAGCAGTTACTCTCCCGGGGAGGGGAACACTGAAGCTTTCTTT. Translation gives CASSYSPGEGNTEAFF.

Many counts were recorded for this clonotype. CDR3 region: CASSLEGTIQETQYF. For the CDR3, the DNA is TGTGCCAGCAGCTTGGAAGGGACAATCCAAGAGACCCAGTACTTC. The chain employs TRBV5-5 and TRBJ2-5; D may be TRBD1 (6 bases). Trimming took off 0 bases at V and 1 base at J, with 10 bases between the two ends. This CDR3 has 15 amino acids. Germline values: CDR1 SGHKS, CDR2 YYEKEE (reference sequence).

In this sample, this clonotype turned up a few times. The chain couples TRBV4-1 to TRBJ1-5; TRBD1 matches 8 bases. Per the germline V gene, CDR1 is MGHRA and CDR2 is YSYEKL. CDR3 length: 14 residues. Trimming removed 3 bases from V and 7 bases from J; junction bases left unmatched: 5. Written as DNA, the CDR3 is TGCGCCAGCAGCCAGTCAGGGGGCGCCCAGCCCCAGCATTTT. Its protein product is CASSQSGGAQPQHF.

The chain uses TRBV10-3 and TRBJ1-2; no definite D call. Germline CDR1 and CDR2: ENHRY and SYGVKD. CDR3 size: 13 residues. Trimming cost V 0 bases and J 3 bases, with 5 bases left between them. The CDR3 loop reads CAISESEHYGYTF. The CDR3 nucleotides read TGTGCCATCAGTGAGTCGGAACACTATGGCTACACCTTC.

There are a few counts of this clonotype. V usage is TRBV4-1 and J usage is TRBJ2-2; perhaps TRBD1 as D (5 bases). This CDR3 region has 15 residues. Trimming took off 4 bases at V and 4 bases at J, with 13 bases between the two ends. Germline CDR1 and CDR2: MGHRA and YSYEKL. The CDR3 DNA sequence: TGCGCCAGCAGCCCTGGCAGGGTGATCACCGGGGAGCTGTTTTTT. As protein: CASSPGRVITGELFF.

This clonotype came up a few times. The rearrangement uses TRBV7-2 and TRBJ2-1; D gene unclear. The germline CDR1 and CDR2 sequences are SGHTA and FQGNSA. The ends were cut back, 6 bases at V and 0 bases at J, with 6 bases in the middle. This CDR3 comprises 13 residues. The CDR3 DNA is TGTGCCAGCAGGAAGGACTCCTACAATGAGCAGTTCTTC. As protein: CASRKDSYNEQFF.

This clonotype was recorded many times. The rearrangement links TRBV5-1 to TRBJ2-7; unclear D gene. The CDR3 contains 15 residues. The V gene lost 2 bases and the J gene lost 4 bases, with 16 bases spanning the gap. Germline-derived CDR1 and CDR2 are SGHRS and YFSETQ. The CDR3 DNA is TGCGCCAGCAGCTTAGGGATGGGAAGAGCGTACGAGCAGTACTTC. This gives the protein CASSLGMGRAYEQYF.

This clonotype was seen repeatedly, ten times or more. This rearrangement joins TRBV10-3 to TRBJ1-4; D perhaps matches TRBD1 (6 bases). The CDR3 is made up of 16 amino acids. Germline V CDR1 and CDR2: ENHRY, SYGVKD. Trimming stripped 3 bases from V and 8 bases from J, with 19 bases between. CDR3 sequence: CAISDPSQGNYEKLFF. The CDR3 bases are TGTGCCATCAGTGACCCCTCACAGGGAAATTACGAAAAACTGTTTTTT.

This clonotype appeared a few times. The chain has TRBV7-9 and TRBJ2-3; 16 nucleotides match TRBD2. There are 15 residues in the CDR3. CDR1 SEHNR and CDR2 FQNEAQ come from the germline V gene (reference sequence). Trimming removed 5 bases from V and 6 bases from J; junction bases left unmatched: 2. CDR3 in DNA: TGTGCCAGCAGCCCGGGACTAGCGGGAGGGGATACGCAGTATTTT. The encoded protein is CASSPGLAGGDTQYF.

This clonotype was counted many times. The chain combines TRBV11-2 with TRBJ1-2; D not certain. The CDR3 has 13 amino acids. Germline V gene sequence: CDR1 SGHAT, CDR2 FQNNGV. The V end was cut by 1 base, the J end by 4 bases, with 7 bases between. The CDR3 DNA reads TGTGCCAGCAGCTTAGCAGACATCTATGGCTACACCTTC. Translating gives CASSLADIYGYTF. The full variable domain, in which reference TRBV11-2 and TRBJ1-2 provide the parts outside the CDR3, is EAGVAQSPRYKIIEKRQSVAFWCNPISGHATLYWYQQILGQGPKLLIQFQNNGVVDDSQLPKDRFSAERLKGVDSTLKIQPAKLEDSAVYLCASSLADIYGYTFGSGTRLTVV.

This clonotype occurred a few times. This chain joins TRBV29-1 and TRBJ2-1; a weak D match, TRBD2 (6 bases). The length of the CDR3 is 15 residues. Germline loops: CDR1 SQVTM, CDR2 ANQGSEA. V dropped 6 bases and J dropped 2 bases, with 17 bases sitting between them. The CDR3 DNA is TGCAGCGTGATGGGGGATGGCGGGACCTACAATGAGCAGTTCTTC. Protein product: CSVMGDGGTYNEQFF.

A few counts support this clonotype. The chain joins TRBV7-2 to TRBJ2-7, with D perhaps TRBD2 (6 bases). The CDR3 length is 14 residues. In germline, CDR1 is SGHTA, CDR2 FQGNSA. Trimming left V 4 bases short and J 3 bases short, with 13 bases between. Here the CDR3 reads CASSSIDGGYEQYF. In nucleotides, the CDR3 is TGTGCCAGCAGCTCAATTGACGGGGGCTACGAGCAGTACTTC.

The CDR3 DNA is TGTGCCAGCGGCCAAGGCAATACGCAGTATTTT. Its translation: CASGQGNTQYF. The V and J genes are TRBV27 and TRBJ2-3; D uncertain. Looked up from germline, CDR1 is MNHEY and CDR2 is SMNVEV (reference sequence). V shed 8 bases and J shed 7 bases, with 10 bases lying between them. The CDR3 is 11 amino acids.

This clonotype occurred a few times. Written as DNA, the CDR3 is TGTGCCAGCAGTTACGGAGGGCTCACTGAAGCTTTCTTT. Encoded protein: CASSYGGLTEAFF. The rearrangement links TRBV6-5 to TRBJ1-1; no firm D call. Germline-derived CDR1 and CDR2 are MNHEY and SVGAGI. CDR3 length: 13 amino acids. V gave up 2 bases and J gave up 4 bases, with 8 bases separating them.